This T cell receptor (beta chain) was profiled in a study of blood T cell repertoires in COVID-19. As for the study in general: From the United States, Italy and Spain came samples of acute and convalescent COVID-19.

Trimming cost V 6 bases and J 0 bases, with 8 bases left between them. The CDR3 has 13 residues. Germline V lookup: CDR1 SNHLY, CDR2 FYNNEI. TCRdb's table, derived via immunoSEQ multiplex PCR, lists solely in-frame clones and lacks some. This sample yields roughly 200,000 clones, of which 86% are seen a single time; about 4.6% belongs to the top ten. Individuals drawn from approximately 22 US areas were about 18 to 100 years old. Clinical history reported by participants formed the basis on which cohorts were assigned. No more than 2 weeks before study entry, exposed participants had met a case of COVID-19. This clone appeared a single time.

Material for sequencing was PBMCs or T cells enriched from blood (not recorded which). This sequence originates from a woman aged 25 to 39 who had been exposed to COVID-19. The genes are TRBV2 and TRBJ1-2; D perhaps matches TRBD1 (5 bases). CDR3 protein: CASRMTANYGYTF. The CDR3 DNA reads as TGTGCCAGCAGAATGACAGCTAACTATGGCTACACCTTC.